The entry that follows covers one TCR beta chain sequence. Antigen unknown. The CDR3 length is 13 residues. Between the trimmed V and J ends, which lost 4 bases and 5 bases, there was a span of 12 bases. The V gene's germline CDR1 is KGHSH and CDR2 LQKENI. This sample is part of a study of cytomegalovirus exposure and HLA in healthy donors. The study ran its PCR with 60 Vbeta and 13 Jbeta primers. Some clones are missing from TCRdb's copy, which holds only in-frame ones; the method was immunoSEQ multiplex PCR. The sample lists 160,000 or so clones, about 80% occurring once. Study-wide findings and caveats: It was reportedly the case that the classifier diagnosed cytomegalovirus status with high specificity and sensitivity.

The sample comprised PBMCs. V usage is TRBV18 and J usage is TRBJ2-7; D may be TRBD1 (6 bases). The TCR originated in a man younger than 45 in good health and CMV-seronegative. The CDR3 DNA sequence: TGTGCCAGCTCACTACAGGGAATGCACGAGCAGTACTTC. Its translation is CASSLQGMHEQYF. The full variable domain, rest sourced from reference TRBV18 and TRBJ2-7, is NAGVMQNPRHLVRRRGQEARLRCSPMKGHSHVYWYRQLPEEGLKFMVYLQKENIIDESGMPKERFSAEFPKEGPSILRIQQVVRGDSAAYFCASSLQGMHEQYFGPGTRLTVT.